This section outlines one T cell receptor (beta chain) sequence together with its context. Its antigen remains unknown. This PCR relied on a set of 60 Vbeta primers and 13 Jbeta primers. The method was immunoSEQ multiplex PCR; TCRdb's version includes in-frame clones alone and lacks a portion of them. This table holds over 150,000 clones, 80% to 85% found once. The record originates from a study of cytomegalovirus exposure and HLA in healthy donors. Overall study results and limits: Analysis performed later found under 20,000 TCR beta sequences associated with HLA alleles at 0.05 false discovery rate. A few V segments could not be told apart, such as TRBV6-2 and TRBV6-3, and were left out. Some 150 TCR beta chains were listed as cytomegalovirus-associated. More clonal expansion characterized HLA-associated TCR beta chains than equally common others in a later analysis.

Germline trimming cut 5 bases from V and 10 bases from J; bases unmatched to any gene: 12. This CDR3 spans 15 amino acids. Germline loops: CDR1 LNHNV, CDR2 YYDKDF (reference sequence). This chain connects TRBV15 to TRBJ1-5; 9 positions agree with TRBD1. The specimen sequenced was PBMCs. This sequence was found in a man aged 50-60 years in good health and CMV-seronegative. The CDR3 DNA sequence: TGTGCCACCAGCGAAGTCCGGGACAGGGAGAGACCCCAGCATTTT. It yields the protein CATSEVRDRERPQHF.